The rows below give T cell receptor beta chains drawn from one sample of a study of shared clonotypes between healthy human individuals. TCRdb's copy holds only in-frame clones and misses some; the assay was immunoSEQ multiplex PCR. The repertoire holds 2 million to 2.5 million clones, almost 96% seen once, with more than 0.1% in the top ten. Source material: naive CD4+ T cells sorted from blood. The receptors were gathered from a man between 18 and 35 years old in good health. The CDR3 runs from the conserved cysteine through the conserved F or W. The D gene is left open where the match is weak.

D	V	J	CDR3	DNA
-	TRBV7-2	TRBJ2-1	CASSFYGAYNEQFF	TGTGCCAGCAGCTTTTACGGAGCCTACAATGAGCAGTTCTTC
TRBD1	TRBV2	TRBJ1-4	CASSIIQGLLPVF	TGTGCCAGCAGTATTATACAGGGGCTACTTCCGGTTTTT
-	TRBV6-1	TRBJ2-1	CASSDRSEQFF	TGTGCCAGCAGTGATAGGAGTGAGCAGTTCTTC
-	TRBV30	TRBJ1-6	CAWRQIQGSYNSPLHF	TGTGCCTGGAGGCAAATCCAGGGGTCCTATAATTCACCCCTCCACTTT
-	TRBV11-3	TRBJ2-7	CASSLDLVSEQYF	TGTGCCAGCAGCTTAGATCTCGTAAGCGAGCAGTACTTC
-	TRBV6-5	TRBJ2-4	CASSRGVKAKNIQYF	TGTGCCAGCAGTCGTGGGGTTAAGGCCAAAAACATTCAGTACTTC
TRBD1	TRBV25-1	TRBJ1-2	CASGEGQGYSGYTF	TGTGCCAGCGGGGAGGGACAGGGGTATAGTGGCTACACCTTC
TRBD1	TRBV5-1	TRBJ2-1	CASSKGTVGNEQFF	TGCGCCAGCAGCAAGGGGACAGTGGGCAATGAGCAGTTCTTC
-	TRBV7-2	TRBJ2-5	CASSLRGYQETQYF	TGTGCCAGCAGCTTACGGGGGTACCAAGAGACCCAGTACTTC
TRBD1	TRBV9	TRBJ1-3	CASSVGAGTVDGNTIYF	TGTGCCAGCAGCGTTGGGGCTGGGACAGTCGATGGAAACACCATATATTTT